The 20 T cell receptor beta chains in this list originate from one sample, sequenced in a study of T cell responses to AZD1222 COVID-19 vaccine (dated by TCRdb to the early 2020s). In the paper's terms, the time point label means: about 28 days (+/-7) after the second vaccine dose. Library generation was performed with the immunoSEQ multiplex PCR assay. In TCRdb, the immuneACCESS table is reduced to in-frame sequences with V and J assigned. These tables do not hold every clone; where another copy was compared, an unresolved V gene accounts for under half, and the others remain unexplained. This sample gives some 130,000 clones in total; around 93% of them show up just once. The ten largest clones represent approximately 7% of the sample. The sequences come from peripheral blood, collected 28 days after the second AZD1222 dose. These receptors all stem from an adult who received the AZD1222 COVID-19 vaccine.

The chain is built from TRBV5-6 and TRBJ1-6; unclear D gene. Trimming removed 3 bases at V and 3 bases at J, with 4 bases between. The CDR3 is 13 amino acids. From germline, CDR1 is SGHDT and CDR2 YYEEEE. The CDR3 sequence is CASSSGYNSPLHF. In DNA form, the CDR3 reads TGTGCCAGCAGCTCAGGCTATAATTCACCCCTCCACTTT. Supplemented by reference TRBV5-6 and TRBJ1-6, the full variable domain reads DAGVTQSPTHLIKTRGQQVTLRCSPKSGHDTVSWYQQALGQGPQFIFQYYEEEERQRGNFPDRFSGHQFPNYSSELNVNALLLGDSALYLCASSSGYNSPLHFGNGTRLTVT.

The gene calls are TRBV9 and TRBJ2-1; perhaps TRBD2 as D (6 bases). The CDR3 is made up of 17 amino acids. Per the germline V gene, CDR1 is SGDLS and CDR2 is YYNGEE. V was shortened by 0 bases and J by 1 base, with 14 bases between the two germline ends. CDR3 amino acids: CASSVAYGTRSYNEQFF. DNA of the CDR3: TGTGCCAGCAGCGTAGCTTACGGGACTCGGTCCTACAATGAGCAGTTCTTC. Filled out from reference TRBV9 and TRBJ2-1, the complete variable domain reads DSGVTQTPKHLITATGQRVTLRCSPRSGDLSVYWYQQSLDQGLQFLIQYYNGEERAKGNILERFSAQQFPDLHSELNLSSLELGDSALYFCASSVAYGTRSYNEQFFGPGTRLTVL.

This sequence joins TRBV6-5 and TRBJ2-1; D not resolved. Germline V CDR1 and CDR2: MNHEY, SVGAGI. CDR3 length equals 15 residues. V dropped 2 bases and J dropped 2 bases, with 10 bases sitting between them. As DNA, the CDR3 is TGTGCCAGCAGTTACCGTCCCCGCCCCTACAATGAGCAGTTCTTC. It encodes CASSYRPRPYNEQFF.

The J gene is TRBJ2-5, the V gene TRBV29-1, with a possible D match to TRBD2 (6 bases). CDR1 is SQVTM and CDR2 is ANQGSEA in the germline V gene. Trimming shortened V by 0 bases and J by 7 bases, and 18 bases separated the two germline ends. CDR3 length: 15 amino acids. The CDR3 reads CSVEDRGGEVATQYF. The CDR3 DNA sequence: TGCAGCGTTGAAGATCGCGGCGGGGAGGTTGCGACCCAGTACTTC.

J is TRBJ1-1 and V is TRBV5-1; D gene unclear. The V end lost 5 bases, the J end lost 1 base, and 9 bases lay between the germline ends. CDR1 SGHRS and CDR2 YFSETQ come from the germline V gene. CDR3 length: 13 residues. CDR3 DNA sequence: TGCGCCAGCAGAGAGAGCCCGAACACTGAAGCTTTCTTT. This gives the protein CASRESPNTEAFF.

CDR3 region: CASRHTGGGLSGELFF. CDR3 nucleotides: TGCGCCAGCAGACATACAGGGGGCGGTCTGTCCGGGGAGCTGTTTTTT. The rearrangement joins TRBV5-1 to TRBJ2-2; 9 nucleotides align to TRBD1. This CDR3 is 16 amino acids long. Germline V gene lookup returns CDR1 SGHRS and CDR2 YFSETQ. After removal of 5 bases from V and 6 bases from J, the junction contained 11 bases not matched to a gene.

This rearrangement joins TRBV28 to TRBJ1-2; possible D gene TRBD1, 5 bases. Germline CDR1 is MDHEN and CDR2 is SYDVKM. Trimming took 5 bases from V and 6 from J, leaving 10 bases between them. This CDR3 comprises 12 residues. CDR3 protein: CASSIRVHGYTF. The CDR3 nucleotides read TGTGCCAGCAGTATCAGGGTCCATGGCTACACCTTC.

J is TRBJ1-6 and V is TRBV7-2; D remains unclear. V dropped 2 bases and J dropped 7 bases, with 12 bases sitting between them. Germline V CDR1 and CDR2: SGHTA, FQGNSA. This CDR3 region has 15 residues. In DNA form, the CDR3 reads TGTGCCAGCAGCTTACAGAGGGTCAGAAATTCACCCCTCCACTTT. As protein: CASSLQRVRNSPLHF.

The V and J genes are TRBV27 and TRBJ2-3, with 7 positions matching TRBD1. CDR3 length equals 14 residues. CDR1 is MNHEY and CDR2 is SMNVEV in the germline V gene (reference sequence). V trimming: 6 bases; J trimming: 2 bases; junction bases outside the gene matches: 5. The CDR3 protein is CASRRTGNTDTQYF. In nucleotides, the CDR3 is TGTGCCAGCAGACGGACAGGCAACACAGATACGCAGTATTTT.

This chain connects TRBV28 to TRBJ1-2; 7 bases match TRBD1. This CDR3 has 15 residues. With 2 bases clipped from V and 7 bases from J, the junction kept 10 bases outside the gene matches. Germline CDR1 MDHEN, CDR2 SYDVKM. CDR3 in amino acids: CASSLIGQGVLGYTF. CDR3 in DNA: TGTGCCAGCAGTTTAATAGGCCAGGGGGTTCTTGGCTACACCTTC.

A remark on this clone: Other DNA variants within this sample encode the same CDR3. The rearrangement links TRBV7-9 to TRBJ2-1; no definite D call. The germline V gene has CDR1 SEHNR and CDR2 FQNEAQ (reference sequence). V was trimmed by 5 bases and J by 6 bases, leaving 8 bases between them. CDR3 length equals 12 residues. The CDR3 sequence: CASSRGINEQFF. CDR3 coding DNA: TGTGCCAGCAGCCGCGGAATCAATGAGCAGTTCTTC.

The chain employs TRBV18 and TRBJ2-1; the match to TRBD1 covers 7 bases. The CDR3 covers 15 residues. The germline V gene has CDR1 KGHSH and CDR2 LQKENI. The V gene end was trimmed by 6 bases and the J gene end by 2 bases; junction bases not matched to a gene: 7. The CDR3, as DNA: TGTGCCAGCTCTCCCCACAGGGGTCCCTACAATGAGCAGTTCTTC. Encoded protein: CASSPHRGPYNEQFF. Drawing the rest from reference TRBV18 and TRBJ2-1, the complete variable domain is NAGVMQNPRHLVRRRGQEARLRCSPMKGHSHVYWYRQLPEEGLKFMVYLQKENIIDESGMPKERFSAEFPKEGPSILRIQQVVRGDSAAYFCASSPHRGPYNEQFFGPGTRLTVL.

This chain links TRBV30 with TRBJ2-7, with D perhaps given as TRBD1 or TRBD2 (5 bases each). The CDR3 has 14 residues. Trimming removed 3 bases from V and 0 bases from J, with 12 bases in between. Germline V gene lookup returns CDR1 GTSNPN and CDR2 SVGIG (reference sequence). The CDR3 region has the DNA TGTGCCTGGAGCTGGGACGGATCCTCCTACGAGCAGTACTTC. Protein sequence: CAWSWDGSSYEQYF.

The gene calls are TRBV9 and TRBJ1-2; TRBD1 might be the D (5 bases). Germline V gene sequence: CDR1 SGDLS, CDR2 YYNGEE. The CDR3 loop spans 16 amino acids. Trimming took off 4 bases at V and 5 bases at J, with 21 bases between the two ends. CDR3 loop: CASSWGQVGGSYGYTF. The CDR3 nucleotides are TGTGCCAGCAGCTGGGGTCAGGTTGGGGGATCTTATGGCTACACCTTC.

The chain couples TRBV5-6 to TRBJ1-3; a possible D gene is TRBD1 (6 bases). Germline values: CDR1 SGHDT, CDR2 YYEEEE. There are 17 residues in the CDR3. Trimming stripped 4 bases from V and 4 bases from J, with 21 bases between. CDR3 protein: CASSTGFYRDGGNTIYF. CDR3 nucleotides: TGTGCCAGCAGCACGGGGTTTTACAGGGATGGAGGAAACACCATATATTTT.

The chain joins TRBV28 to TRBJ1-1; perhaps TRBD1 as D (5 bases). Germline CDR1 MDHEN, CDR2 SYDVKM. Trimming cost V 3 bases and J 3 bases, with 8 bases left between them. The CDR3 covers 13 residues. CDR3 DNA: TGTGCCAGCAGTTTGAGCAGGGACACTGAAGCTTTCTTT. Protein: CASSLSRDTEAFF.

On this clone itself: The sample holds other DNA sequences that translate to the same CDR3. This chain uses TRBV3-1 (or the pseudogene TRBV3-2) with TRBJ2-2; no reliable D call. Germline-derived CDR1 and CDR2 are LGHDT and YNNKEL (reference sequence). V gave up 1 base and J gave up 4 bases, with 1 base separating them. This CDR3 has 12 residues. The CDR3 loop is CASSQGTGELFF. The CDR3 DNA is TGTGCCAGCAGCCAAGGCACCGGGGAGCTGTTTTTT.

The chain is built from TRBV6-5 and TRBJ1-1; no reliable D call. The length of the CDR3 is 12 residues. The V end lost 10 bases, the J end lost 3 bases, and 12 bases lay between the germline ends. Germline CDR1 and CDR2: MNHEY and SVGAGI. The CDR3 sequence: CATRGRYTEAFF. The CDR3 nucleotides read TGTGCCACCCGGGGTAGGTACACTGAAGCTTTCTTT.

This clone was seen only once. V usage is TRBV5-6 and J usage is TRBJ2-2, with D possibly being TRBD1 (5 bases). CDR1 and CDR2 from the germline V gene are SGHDT and YYEEEE. V was shortened by 2 bases and J by 6 bases, with 11 bases between the two germline ends. There are 14 residues in the CDR3. This CDR3 is CASSLKPGSGELFF. CDR3 in DNA: TGTGCCAGCAGCTTAAAGCCAGGGTCCGGGGAGCTGTTTTTT. Together with reference TRBV5-6 and TRBJ2-2, the CDR3 gives the full variable domain: DAGVTQSPTHLIKTRGQQVTLRCSPKSGHDTVSWYQQALGQGPQFIFQYYEEEERQRGNFPDRFSGHQFPNYSSELNVNALLLGDSALYLCASSLKPGSGELFFGEGSRLTVL.

In regard to this clone: Sequence at one end of the junction differs from germline and may be a read error. V usage is TRBV9 and J usage is TRBJ2-2, with no clear D. The CDR3 spans 14 residues. Germline CDR1 SGDLS, CDR2 YYNGEE. The CDR3 here is CASRVASNTGELFF. DNA of the CDR3: TGTGCCAGCAGGGTAGCCTCGAACACCGGGGAGCTGTTTTTT.